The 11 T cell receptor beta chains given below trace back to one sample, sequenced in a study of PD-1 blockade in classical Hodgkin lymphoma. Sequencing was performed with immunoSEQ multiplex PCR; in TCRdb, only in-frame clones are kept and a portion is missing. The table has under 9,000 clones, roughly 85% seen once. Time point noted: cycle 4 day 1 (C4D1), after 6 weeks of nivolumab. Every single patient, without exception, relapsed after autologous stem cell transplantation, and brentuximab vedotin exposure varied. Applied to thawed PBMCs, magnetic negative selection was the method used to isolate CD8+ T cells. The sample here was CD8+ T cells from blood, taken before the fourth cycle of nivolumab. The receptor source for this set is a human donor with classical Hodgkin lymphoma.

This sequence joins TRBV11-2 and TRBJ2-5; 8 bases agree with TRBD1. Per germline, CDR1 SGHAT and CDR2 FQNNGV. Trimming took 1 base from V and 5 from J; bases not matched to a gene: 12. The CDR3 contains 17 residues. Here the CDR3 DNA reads TGTGCCAGCAGCTTAGCAACCGGGACAGGCCGGATGGAGACCCAGTACTTC. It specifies CASSLATGTGRMETQYF.

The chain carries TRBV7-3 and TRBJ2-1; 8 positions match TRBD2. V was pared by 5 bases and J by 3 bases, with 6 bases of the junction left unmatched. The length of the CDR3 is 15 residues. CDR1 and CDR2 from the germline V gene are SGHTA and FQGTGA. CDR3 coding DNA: TGTGCCAGCAGCCCATCGGGGGGGCTCTACAATGAGCAGTTCTTC. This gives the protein CASSPSGGLYNEQFF.

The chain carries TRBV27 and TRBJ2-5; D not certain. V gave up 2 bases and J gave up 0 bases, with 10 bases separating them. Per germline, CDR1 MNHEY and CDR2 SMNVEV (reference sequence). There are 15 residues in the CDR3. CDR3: CASSLGGLYQETQYF. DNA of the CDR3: TGTGCCAGCAGTTTAGGTGGGCTGTACCAAGAGACCCAGTACTTC.

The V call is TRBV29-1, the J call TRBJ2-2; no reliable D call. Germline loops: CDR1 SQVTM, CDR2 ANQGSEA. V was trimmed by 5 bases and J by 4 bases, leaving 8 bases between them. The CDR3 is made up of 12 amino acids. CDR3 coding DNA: TGCAGCGTTTTGCACAGCACCGGGGAGCTGTTTTTT. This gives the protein CSVLHSTGELFF.

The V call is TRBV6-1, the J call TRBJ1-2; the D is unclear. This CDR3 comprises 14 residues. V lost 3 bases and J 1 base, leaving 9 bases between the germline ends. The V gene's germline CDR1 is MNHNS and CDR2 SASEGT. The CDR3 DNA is TGTGCCAGCAGTGATGTGCGGCATAACTATGGCTACACCTTC. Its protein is CASSDVRHNYGYTF.

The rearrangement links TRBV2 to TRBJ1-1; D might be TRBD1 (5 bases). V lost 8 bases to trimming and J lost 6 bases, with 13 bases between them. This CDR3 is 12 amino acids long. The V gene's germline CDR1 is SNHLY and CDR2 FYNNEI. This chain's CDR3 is CASDSRTAEAFF. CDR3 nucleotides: TGTGCCAGCGACAGCCGAACCGCTGAAGCTTTCTTT. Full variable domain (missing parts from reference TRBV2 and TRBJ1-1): EPEVTQTPSHQVTQMGQEVILRCVPISNHLYFYWYRQILGQKVEFLVSFYNNEISEKSEIFDDQFSVERPDGSNFTLKIRSTKLEDSAMYFCASDSRTAEAFFGQGTRLTVV.

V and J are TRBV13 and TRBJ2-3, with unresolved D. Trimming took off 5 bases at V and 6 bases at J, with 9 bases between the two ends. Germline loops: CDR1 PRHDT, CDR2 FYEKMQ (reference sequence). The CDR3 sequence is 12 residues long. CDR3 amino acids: CASSPAPDTQYF. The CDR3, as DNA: TGTGCCAGCAGCCCCGCCCCCGATACGCAGTATTTT.

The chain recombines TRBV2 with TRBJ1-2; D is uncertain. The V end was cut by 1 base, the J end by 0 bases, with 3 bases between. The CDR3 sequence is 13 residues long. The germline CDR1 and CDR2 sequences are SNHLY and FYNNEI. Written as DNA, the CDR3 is TGTGCCAGCAGTGAAGGGACTAACTATGGCTACACCTTC. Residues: CASSEGTNYGYTF. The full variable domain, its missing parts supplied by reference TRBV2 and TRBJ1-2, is EPEVTQTPSHQVTQMGQEVILRCVPISNHLYFYWYRQILGQKVEFLVSFYNNEISEKSEIFDDQFSVERPDGSNFTLKIRSTKLEDSAMYFCASSEGTNYGYTFGSGTRLTVV.

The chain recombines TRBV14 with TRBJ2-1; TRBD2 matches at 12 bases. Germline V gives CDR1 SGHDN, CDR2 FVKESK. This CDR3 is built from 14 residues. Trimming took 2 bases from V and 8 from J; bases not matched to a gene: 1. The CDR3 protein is CASSQLAGGYEQFF. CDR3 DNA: TGTGCCAGCAGCCAACTAGCGGGGGGGTATGAGCAGTTCTTC. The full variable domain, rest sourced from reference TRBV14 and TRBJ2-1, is EAGVTQFPSHSVIEKGQTVTLRCDPISGHDNLYWYRRVMGKEIKFLLHFVKESKQDESGMPNNRFLAERTGGTYSTLKVQPAELEDSGVYFCASSQLAGGYEQFFGPGTRLTVL.

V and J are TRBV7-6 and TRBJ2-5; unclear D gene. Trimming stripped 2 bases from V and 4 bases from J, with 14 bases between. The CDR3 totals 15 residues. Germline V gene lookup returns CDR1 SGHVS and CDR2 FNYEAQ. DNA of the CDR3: TGTGCCAGCAGCTTAATGGCTAACAACCCAGAGACCCAGTACTTC. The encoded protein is CASSLMANNPETQYF.

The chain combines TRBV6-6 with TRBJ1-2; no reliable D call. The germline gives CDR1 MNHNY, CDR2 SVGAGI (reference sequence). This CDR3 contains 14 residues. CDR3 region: CASSTLDLEEGYTF. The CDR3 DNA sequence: TGTGCTTCCTCAACCCTGGACCTCGAGGAGGGCTACACCTTC.